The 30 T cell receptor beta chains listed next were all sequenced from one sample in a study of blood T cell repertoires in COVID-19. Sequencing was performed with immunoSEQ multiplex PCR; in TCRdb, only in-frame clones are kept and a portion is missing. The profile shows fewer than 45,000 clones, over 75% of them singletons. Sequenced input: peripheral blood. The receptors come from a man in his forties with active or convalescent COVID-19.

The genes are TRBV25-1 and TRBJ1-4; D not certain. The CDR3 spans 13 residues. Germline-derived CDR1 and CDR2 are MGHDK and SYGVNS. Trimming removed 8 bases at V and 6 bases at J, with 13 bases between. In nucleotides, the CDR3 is TGTGCCAGCTACTCGGGGTTTGATGAAAAACTGTTTTTT. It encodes CASYSGFDEKLFF.

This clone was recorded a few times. CDR3 protein: CASSSGTVPYEQYF. CDR3 nucleotides: TGTGCCAGCAGTTCCGGGACAGTTCCCTACGAGCAGTACTTC. The chain joins TRBV28 to TRBJ2-7; 7 bases are a match to TRBD1. The CDR3 is 14 residues long. V shed 4 bases and J 2 bases; nucleotides not matched to a gene: 5. Per germline, CDR1 MDHEN and CDR2 SYDVKM. Filled out from reference TRBV28 and TRBJ2-7, the complete variable domain reads DVKVTQSSRYLVKRTGEKVFLECVQDMDHENMFWYRQDPGLGLRLIYFSYDVKMKEKGDIPEGYSVSREKKERFSLILESASTNQTSMYLCASSSGTVPYEQYFGPGTRLTVT.

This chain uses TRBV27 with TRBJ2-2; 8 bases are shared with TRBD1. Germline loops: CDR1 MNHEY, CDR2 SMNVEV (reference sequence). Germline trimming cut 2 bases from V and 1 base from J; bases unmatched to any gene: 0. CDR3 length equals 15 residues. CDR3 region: CASSLDRGNTGELFF. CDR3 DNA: TGTGCCAGCAGTTTAGACAGGGGGAACACCGGGGAGCTGTTTTTT.

The CDR3 is CASSVAGGGPETQYF. Written as DNA, the CDR3 is TGTGCCAGCAGCGTAGCCGGGGGAGGCCCAGAGACCCAGTACTTC. The rearrangement joins TRBV9 to TRBJ2-5, with D tentatively TRBD2 (6 bases). This CDR3 comprises 15 residues. V lost 0 bases and J 4 bases, leaving 13 bases between the germline ends. The germline gives CDR1 SGDLS, CDR2 YYNGEE. The full variable domain, in which reference TRBV9 and TRBJ2-5 provide the parts outside the CDR3, is DSGVTQTPKHLITATGQRVTLRCSPRSGDLSVYWYQQSLDQGLQFLIQYYNGEERAKGNILERFSAQQFPDLHSELNLSSLELGDSALYFCASSVAGGGPETQYFGPGTRLLVL.

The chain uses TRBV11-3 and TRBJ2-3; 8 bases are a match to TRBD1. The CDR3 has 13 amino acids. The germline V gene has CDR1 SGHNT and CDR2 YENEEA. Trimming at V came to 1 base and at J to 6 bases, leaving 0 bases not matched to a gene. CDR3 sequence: CASSLGTGDTQYF. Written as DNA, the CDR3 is TGTGCCAGCAGCTTAGGGACAGGGGATACGCAGTATTTT.

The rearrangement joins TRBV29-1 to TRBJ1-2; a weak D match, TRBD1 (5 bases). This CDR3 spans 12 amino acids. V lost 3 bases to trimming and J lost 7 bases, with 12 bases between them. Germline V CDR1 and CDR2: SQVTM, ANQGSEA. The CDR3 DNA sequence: TGCAGCGTTGAGGGACTTCTCTCTGGCTACACCTTC. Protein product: CSVEGLLSGYTF.

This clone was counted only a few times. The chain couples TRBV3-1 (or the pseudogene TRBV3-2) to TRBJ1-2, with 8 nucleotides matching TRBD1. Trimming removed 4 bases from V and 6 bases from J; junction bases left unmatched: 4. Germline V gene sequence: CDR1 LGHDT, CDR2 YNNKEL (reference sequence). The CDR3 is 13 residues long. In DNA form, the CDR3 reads TGTGCCAGCAGCCTAGGACAGGGCCATGGCTACACCTTC. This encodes CASSLGQGHGYTF.

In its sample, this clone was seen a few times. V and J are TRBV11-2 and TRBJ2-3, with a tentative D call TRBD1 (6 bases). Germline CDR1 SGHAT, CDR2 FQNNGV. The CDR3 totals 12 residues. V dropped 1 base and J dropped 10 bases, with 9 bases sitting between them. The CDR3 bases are TGTGCCAGCAGCTTAGCATCAGGGGCGCAGTATTTT. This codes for CASSLASGAQYF.

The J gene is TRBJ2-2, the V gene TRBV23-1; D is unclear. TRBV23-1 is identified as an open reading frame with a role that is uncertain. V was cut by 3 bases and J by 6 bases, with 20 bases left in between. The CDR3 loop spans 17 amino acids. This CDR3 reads CASSHPPPRFAPGELFF. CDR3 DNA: TGCGCCAGCAGTCACCCCCCCCCTCGCTTCGCGCCCGGGGAGCTGTTTTTT.

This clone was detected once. The CDR3 DNA follows: TGTGCCAGCAGCTCTGTCTTTGGCGGGGCTGGGGCCAACGTCCTGACTTTC. It specifies CASSSVFGGAGANVLTF. The chain couples TRBV5-5 to TRBJ2-6, with a weak D call TRBD2 (6 bases). Germline V lookup: CDR1 SGHKS, CDR2 YYEKEE (reference sequence). V was cut by 3 bases and J by 2 bases, with 15 bases left in between. The CDR3 has 17 amino acids.

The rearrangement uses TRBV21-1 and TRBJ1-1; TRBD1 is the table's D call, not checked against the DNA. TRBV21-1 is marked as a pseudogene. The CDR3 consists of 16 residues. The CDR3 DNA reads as TGTGCCAGCAGCAACGAGACGGACACAATGAACACTGAAGCTTTCTTT. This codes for CASSNETDTMNTEAFF.

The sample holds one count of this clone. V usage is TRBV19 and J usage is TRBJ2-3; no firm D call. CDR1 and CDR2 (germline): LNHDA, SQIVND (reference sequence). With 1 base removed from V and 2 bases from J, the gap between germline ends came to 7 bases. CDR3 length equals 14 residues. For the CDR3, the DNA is TGTGCCAGTAGTATAGCCCTTTCCACAGATACGCAGTATTTT. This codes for CASSIALSTDTQYF.

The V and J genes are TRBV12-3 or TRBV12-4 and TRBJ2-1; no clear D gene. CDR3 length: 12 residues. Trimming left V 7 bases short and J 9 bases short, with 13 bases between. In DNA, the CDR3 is TGTGCCAGCACCCTTCGAGGAAGTGAGCAGTTCTTC. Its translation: CASTLRGSEQFF.

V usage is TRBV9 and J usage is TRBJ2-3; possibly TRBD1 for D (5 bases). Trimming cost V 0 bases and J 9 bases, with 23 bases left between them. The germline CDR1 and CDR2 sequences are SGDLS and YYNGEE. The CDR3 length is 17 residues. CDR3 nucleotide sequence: TGTGCCAGCAGCGTAGCCGGCAGCTCCCTGGCTGGGGCAACGCAGTATTTT. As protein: CASSVAGSSLAGATQYF. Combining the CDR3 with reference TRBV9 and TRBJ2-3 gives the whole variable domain DSGVTQTPKHLITATGQRVTLRCSPRSGDLSVYWYQQSLDQGLQFLIQYYNGEERAKGNILERFSAQQFPDLHSELNLSSLELGDSALYFCASSVAGSSLAGATQYFGPGTRLTVL.

The CDR3 sequence: CATGTSGTEAFF. Written as DNA, the CDR3 is TGTGCCACCGGAACCTCGGGCACTGAAGCTTTCTTT. V gene TRBV27 combines with J gene TRBJ1-1, with D unresolved. Germline CDR1 reads MNHEY; CDR2 reads SMNVEV (reference sequence). The CDR3 totals 12 residues. The V end was cut by 10 bases, the J end by 4 bases, with 13 bases between.

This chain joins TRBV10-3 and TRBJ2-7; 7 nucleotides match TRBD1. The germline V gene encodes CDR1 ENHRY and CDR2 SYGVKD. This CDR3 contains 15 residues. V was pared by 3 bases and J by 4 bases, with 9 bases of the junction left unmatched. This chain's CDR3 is CAISEQRQGWYEQYF. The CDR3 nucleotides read TGTGCCATCAGTGAACAAAGACAGGGTTGGTACGAGCAGTACTTC.

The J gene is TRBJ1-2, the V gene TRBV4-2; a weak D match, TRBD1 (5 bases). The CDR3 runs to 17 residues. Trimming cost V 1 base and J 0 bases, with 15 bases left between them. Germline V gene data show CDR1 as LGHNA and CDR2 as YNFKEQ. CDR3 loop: CASSQGEGGATNYGYTF. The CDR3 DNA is TGTGCCAGCAGCCAAGGGGAGGGTGGGGCCACTAACTATGGCTACACCTTC.

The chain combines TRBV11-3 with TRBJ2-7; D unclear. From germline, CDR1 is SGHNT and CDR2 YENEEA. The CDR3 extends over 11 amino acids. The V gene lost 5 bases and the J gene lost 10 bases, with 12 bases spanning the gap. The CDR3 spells CASSPGQAQYF. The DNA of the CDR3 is TGTGCCAGCAGCCCAGGTCAGGCACAGTACTTC.

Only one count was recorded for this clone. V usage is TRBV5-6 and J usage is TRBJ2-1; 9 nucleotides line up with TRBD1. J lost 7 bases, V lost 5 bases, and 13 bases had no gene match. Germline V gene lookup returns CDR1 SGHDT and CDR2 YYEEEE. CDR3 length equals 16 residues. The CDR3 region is CASSSLGQGLRNEQFF. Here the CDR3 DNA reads TGTGCCAGCAGTTCTCTGGGACAGGGCTTACGAAATGAGCAGTTCTTC.

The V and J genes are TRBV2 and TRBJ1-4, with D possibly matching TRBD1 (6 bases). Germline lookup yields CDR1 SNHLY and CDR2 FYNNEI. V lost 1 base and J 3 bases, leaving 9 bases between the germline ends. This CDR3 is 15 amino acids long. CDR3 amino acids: CASSEGGRANEKLFF. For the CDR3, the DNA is TGTGCCAGCAGTGAAGGGGGGCGTGCTAATGAAAAACTGTTTTTT. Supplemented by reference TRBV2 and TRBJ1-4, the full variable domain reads EPEVTQTPSHQVTQMGQEVILRCVPISNHLYFYWYRQILGQKVEFLVSFYNNEISEKSEIFDDQFSVERPDGSNFTLKIRSTKLEDSAMYFCASSEGGRANEKLFFGSGTQLSVL.

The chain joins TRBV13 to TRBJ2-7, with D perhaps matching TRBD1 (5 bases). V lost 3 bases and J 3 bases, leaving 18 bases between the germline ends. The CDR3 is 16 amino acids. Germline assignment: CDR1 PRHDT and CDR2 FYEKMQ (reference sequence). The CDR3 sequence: CASSFTPNQGYYEQYF. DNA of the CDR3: TGTGCCAGCAGCTTCACACCGAACCAGGGATACTACGAGCAGTACTTC.

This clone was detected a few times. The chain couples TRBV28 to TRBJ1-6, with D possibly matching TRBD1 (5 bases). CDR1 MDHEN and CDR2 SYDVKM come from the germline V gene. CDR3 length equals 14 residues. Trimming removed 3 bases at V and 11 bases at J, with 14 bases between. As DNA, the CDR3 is TGTGCCAGCAGTTTGCAGCAGGGTGAGGCACCCCTCCACTTT. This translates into CASSLQQGEAPLHF.

As DNA, the CDR3 is TGTGCCAGCGTTACGCCGGGACGGGGGTCCTACAATGAGCAGTTCTTC. The encoded protein is CASVTPGRGSYNEQFF. V is TRBV28 and J is TRBJ2-1, with D possibly being TRBD2 (6 bases). Trimming removed 8 bases at V and 1 base at J, with 18 bases between. This CDR3 comprises 16 residues. Germline V gene sequence: CDR1 MDHEN, CDR2 SYDVKM.

In DNA form, the CDR3 reads TGTGCCAGCAGCTGGACAGGGGGCAAGTACGAGCAGTACTTC. Translating gives CASSWTGGKYEQYF. The J gene is TRBJ2-7, the V gene TRBV11-2; 11 nucleotides align to TRBD1. After removal of 4 bases from V and 4 bases from J, the junction contained 3 bases not matched to a gene. Looked up from germline, CDR1 is SGHAT and CDR2 is FQNNGV. The CDR3 extends over 14 amino acids.

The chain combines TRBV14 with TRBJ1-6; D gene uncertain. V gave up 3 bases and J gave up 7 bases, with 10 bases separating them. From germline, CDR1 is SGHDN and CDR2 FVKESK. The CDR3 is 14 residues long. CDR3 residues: CASSQNGGNSPLHF. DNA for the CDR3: TGTGCCAGCAGCCAGAACGGAGGGAATTCACCCCTCCACTTT.

This CDR3 is CASSPRGGLGQPQHF. The CDR3 DNA follows: TGTGCCAGCAGTCCACGCGGGGGGCTAGGGCAGCCCCAGCATTTT. The chain joins TRBV27 to TRBJ1-5, with D tentatively TRBD1 (6 bases). Trimming pared 5 bases from V and 7 bases from J, leaving 18 bases between. The CDR3 extends over 15 amino acids. The germline V gene has CDR1 MNHEY and CDR2 SMNVEV (reference sequence).

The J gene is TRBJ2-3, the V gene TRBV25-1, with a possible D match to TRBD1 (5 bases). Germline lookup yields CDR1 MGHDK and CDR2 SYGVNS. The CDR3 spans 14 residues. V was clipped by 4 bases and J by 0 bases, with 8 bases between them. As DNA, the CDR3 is TGTGCCAGCAGTGGTCAGGGCAGCACAGATACGCAGTATTTT. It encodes CASSGQGSTDTQYF.

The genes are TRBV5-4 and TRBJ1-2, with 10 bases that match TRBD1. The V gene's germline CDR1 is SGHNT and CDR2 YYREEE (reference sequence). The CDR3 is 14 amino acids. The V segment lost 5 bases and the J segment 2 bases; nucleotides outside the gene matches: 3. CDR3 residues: CASSWTGGNYGYTF. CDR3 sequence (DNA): TGTGCCAGCAGTTGGACAGGGGGGAACTATGGCTACACCTTC.

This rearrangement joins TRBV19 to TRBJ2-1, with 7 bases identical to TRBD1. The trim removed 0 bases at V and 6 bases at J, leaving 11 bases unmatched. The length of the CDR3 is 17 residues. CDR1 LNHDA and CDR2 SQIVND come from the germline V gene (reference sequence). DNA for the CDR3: TGTGCCAGTAGTATAGACAAGACCCCAGGGGGTGGCAATGAGCAGTTCTTC. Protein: CASSIDKTPGGGNEQFF. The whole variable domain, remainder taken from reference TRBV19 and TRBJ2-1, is DGGITQSPKYLFRKEGQNVTLSCEQNLNHDAMYWYRQDPGQGLRLIYYSQIVNDFQKGDIAEGYSVSREKKESFPLTVTSAQKNPTAFYLCASSIDKTPGGGNEQFFGPGTRLTVL.

The CDR3 spells CASSIGREGYNEQFF. The CDR3, as DNA: TGTGCCAGTAGTATAGGGCGGGAGGGGTACAATGAGCAGTTCTTC. V and J are TRBV19 and TRBJ2-1; 9 bases map to TRBD2. The CDR3 length is 15 residues. Germline V gene lookup returns CDR1 LNHDA and CDR2 SQIVND (reference sequence). V dropped 1 base and J dropped 4; count of bases not matched to a gene: 2.